A selection of T cell receptor beta chains follows, all from one sample in a study of PD-1 blockade in mismatch repair-deficient tumors. TCRdb's copy holds only in-frame clones and misses some; the assay was immunoSEQ multiplex PCR. Counted here are 130,000 or so clones, about 85% occurring once; the ten biggest clones make up approximately 15%. Material: peripheral blood, obtained 44 weeks after starting pembrolizumab. The receptors shown here come from an adult with mismatch repair-deficient cancer. Both conserved end residues are part of each CDR3. Fields, in order: clone size, D gene, CDR3 length, J gene, V gene, CDR3 protein, CDR3 DNA. D genes are given only for firm matches. Not all rows give a size; the values are once, few, many and, for expanded clones, a class.

clone_size: -
d_call: TRBD1
cdr3_length: 17
j_call: TRBJ2-7
v_call: TRBV23-1
cdr3_aa: CASSQPRPGQGIYEQYF
cdr3_nt: TGCGCCAGCAGTCAACCTCGACCGGGACAGGGTATTTACGAGCAGTACTTC

clone_size: -
d_call: -
cdr3_length: 11
j_call: TRBJ2-5
v_call: TRBV7-9
cdr3_aa: CASSSKKTQYF
cdr3_nt: TGTGCCAGCAGCTCCAAAAAGACCCAGTACTTC

clone_size: few
d_call: -
cdr3_length: 14
j_call: TRBJ2-6
v_call: TRBV6-5
cdr3_aa: CASSELSGANVLTF
cdr3_nt: TGTGCCAGCAGTGAACTCTCTGGGGCCAACGTCCTGACTTTC

clone_size: -
d_call: -
cdr3_length: 12
j_call: TRBJ1-5
v_call: TRBV28
cdr3_aa: CASSFPNQPQHF
cdr3_nt: TGTGCCAGCAGTTTCCCTAATCAGCCCCAGCATTTT

clone_size: -
d_call: -
cdr3_length: 15
j_call: TRBJ2-7
v_call: TRBV5-4
cdr3_aa: CASSPDLGGSYEQYF
cdr3_nt: TGTGCCAGCAGCCCCGACTTGGGGGGCTCCTACGAGCAGTACTTC

clone_size: -
d_call: TRBD1
cdr3_length: 16
j_call: TRBJ2-1
v_call: TRBV7-3
cdr3_aa: CASSLTPTGTYNEQFF
cdr3_nt: TGTGCCAGCAGCTTAACGCCGACAGGGACCTACAATGAGCAGTTCTTC

clone_size: -
d_call: -
cdr3_length: 15
j_call: TRBJ2-6
v_call: TRBV6-4
cdr3_aa: CASSEQSSGANVLTF
cdr3_nt: TGTGCCAGCAGTGAACAGAGCTCTGGGGCCAACGTCCTGACTTTC

clone_size: -
d_call: -
cdr3_length: 15
j_call: TRBJ1-1
v_call: TRBV10-2
cdr3_aa: CASSESGFWNTEAFF
cdr3_nt: TGCGCCAGCAGTGAGTCAGGGTTTTGGAACACTGAAGCTTTCTTT

clone_size: few
d_call: TRBD1
cdr3_length: 15
j_call: TRBJ1-4
v_call: TRBV7-9
cdr3_aa: CASSVGTGRMVKLFF
cdr3_nt: TGTGCCAGCAGCGTGGGGACAGGTCGGATGGTAAAACTGTTTTTT

clone_size: -
d_call: -
cdr3_length: 16
j_call: TRBJ1-2
v_call: TRBV30
cdr3_aa: CAWSVLLGGQDYGYTF
cdr3_nt: TGTGCCTGGAGTGTACTTTTGGGGGGCCAGGACTATGGCTACACCTTC

clone_size: -
d_call: -
cdr3_length: 16
j_call: TRBJ2-5
v_call: TRBV5-1
cdr3_aa: CASSLSSGQSLETQYF
cdr3_nt: TGCGCCAGCAGCTTGAGTAGTGGACAGTCATTAGAGACCCAGTACTTC